The rows below give T cell receptor beta chains drawn from one sample of a study of patients and donors after allogeneic stem cell transplantation. TCRdb processed the RT-PCR reads anew with MiXCR; each CDR3 protein has one entry. Of 900,000 to 1,000,000 distinct CDR3 sequences in the sample, about a sixth were seen once. The sequencing input was blood, either unsorted or a sorted T cell fraction (not recorded which). The receptors derive from a human donor who was either an allogeneic HSCT recipient or a stem cell or donor lymphocyte infusion donor (not recorded which). It is not recorded whose cells these are; they may come from a transplant donor. CDR3s include the opening cysteine and the closing phenylalanine or tryptophan. A D gene is named only where the DNA matches it firmly. Not all rows give a size; the values are once, few, many and, for expanded clones, a class.

j_gene: TRBJ2-7
d_gene: .
v_gene: TRBV5-6
abundance: .
CDR3aa: CASSLFSRGINYEQYF
CDR3nt: TGTGCCAGCAGCTTGTTTTCTCGCGGGATAAACTACGAGCAGTACTTC

j_gene: TRBJ2-1
d_gene: .
v_gene: TRBV3-1
abundance: few
CDR3aa: CASSQELGRNEQFF
CDR3nt: TGTGCCAGCAGCCAAGAACTTGGACGGAATGAGCAGTTCTTC

j_gene: TRBJ1-1
d_gene: TRBD1
v_gene: TRBV13
abundance: .
CDR3aa: CASSRPTGGGLSGAFF
CDR3nt: TGTGCCAGCAGCAGACCTACTGGAGGGGGCCTTTCGGGAGCTTTCTTT

j_gene: TRBJ1-1
d_gene: .
v_gene: TRBV6-1
abundance: .
CDR3aa: CASSPQLQGPEAFF
CDR3nt: TGTGCCAGCAGTCCCCAACTTCAGGGTCCTGAAGCTTTCTTT

j_gene: TRBJ2-1
d_gene: TRBD1
v_gene: TRBV4-2
abundance: few
CDR3aa: CASSPALGQGSRSSYNEQFF
CDR3nt: TGTGCCAGCAGTCCCGCGTTGGGACAGGGGTCCCGAAGCTCCTACAATGAGCAGTTCTTC

j_gene: TRBJ1-4
d_gene: .
v_gene: TRBV4-1
abundance: .
CDR3aa: CASSQLGRTFNEKLFF
CDR3nt: TGCGCCAGCAGCCAGCTTGGACGGACCTTTAATGAAAAACTGTTTTTT

j_gene: TRBJ2-7
d_gene: .
v_gene: TRBV5-1
abundance: few
CDR3aa: CASAREELGEQYF
CDR3nt: TGCGCCAGCGCAAGGGAGGAGCTTGGCGAGCAGTACTTC

j_gene: TRBJ1-1
d_gene: .
v_gene: TRBV5-1
abundance: .
CDR3aa: CASSLEVLRSYTEAFF
CDR3nt: TGCGCCAGCAGCTTGGAGGTACTGAGGTCATACACTGAAGCTTTCTTT

j_gene: TRBJ1-2
d_gene: .
v_gene: TRBV4-3
abundance: .
CDR3aa: CASSQDLGWDYGYTF
CDR3nt: TGCGCCAGCAGCCAAGATCTCGGGTGGGACTATGGCTACACCTTC

j_gene: TRBJ2-2
d_gene: .
v_gene: TRBV4-3
abundance: few
CDR3aa: CASSQDRPGELFF
CDR3nt: TGCGCCAGCAGCCAAGATCGGCCCGGGGAGCTGTTTTTT

j_gene: TRBJ1-1
d_gene: .
v_gene: TRBV6-5
abundance: few
CDR3aa: CASSYRELTEAFF
CDR3nt: TGTGCCAGCAGTTACAGGGAGCTCACTGAAGCTTTCTTT

j_gene: TRBJ2-5
d_gene: .
v_gene: TRBV5-1
abundance: .
CDR3aa: CASSLSGVGETQYF
CDR3nt: TGCGCCAGCAGCTTGTCGGGGGTGGGGGAGACCCAGTACTTC

j_gene: TRBJ2-2
d_gene: .
v_gene: TRBV12-3/TRBV12-4
abundance: many
CDR3aa: CASSLRMARGELFF
CDR3nt: TGTGCCAGCAGTTTAAGAATGGCCAGGGGGGAGCTGTTTTTT

j_gene: TRBJ1-1
d_gene: TRBD1
v_gene: TRBV6-5
abundance: .
CDR3aa: CASSFDRATTEAFF
CDR3nt: TGTGCCAGCAGTTTCGACAGGGCGACCACTGAAGCTTTCTTT

j_gene: TRBJ1-1
d_gene: .
v_gene: TRBV7-9
abundance: .
CDR3aa: CASSHGSAEAFF
CDR3nt: TGTGCCAGCAGCCACGGGAGCGCTGAAGCTTTCTTT

j_gene: TRBJ2-1
d_gene: TRBD2
v_gene: TRBV6-2/TRBV6-3
abundance: .
CDR3aa: CASSYSSELAGYNEQFF
CDR3nt: TGTGCCAGCAGTTACTCCTCCGAACTAGCGGGTTACAATGAGCAGTTCTTC

j_gene: TRBJ2-5
d_gene: TRBD2
v_gene: TRBV20-1
abundance: .
CDR3aa: CSATRTSDETQYF
CDR3nt: TGCAGTGCTACCAGGACTAGCGATGAGACCCAGTACTTC

j_gene: TRBJ2-5
d_gene: TRBD2
v_gene: TRBV30
abundance: .
CDR3aa: CAWSTGGQQETQYF
CDR3nt: TGTGCCTGGAGCACGGGGGGGCAACAAGAGACCCAGTACTTC

j_gene: TRBJ2-3
d_gene: .
v_gene: TRBV6-2/TRBV6-3
abundance: .
CDR3aa: CASSTLRTDTQYF
CDR3nt: TGTGCCAGCAGTACCTTACGCACAGATACGCAGTATTTT

j_gene: TRBJ1-2
d_gene: .
v_gene: TRBV5-1
abundance: .
CDR3aa: CASSRGALGYTF
CDR3nt: TGCGCCAGCAGTAGAGGGGCGCTTGGCTACACCTTC

j_gene: TRBJ1-1
d_gene: .
v_gene: TRBV29-1
abundance: few
CDR3aa: CSVEAPQDRPWPMNTEAFF
CDR3nt: TGCAGCGTTGAAGCCCCCCAGGACAGACCTTGGCCCATGAACACTGAAGCTTTCTTT

j_gene: TRBJ1-1
d_gene: .
v_gene: TRBV7-2
abundance: .
CDR3aa: CASSLYVGRTKAFF
CDR3nt: TGTGCCAGCAGCTTATATGTGGGGAGGACTAAAGCTTTCTTT

j_gene: TRBJ1-3
d_gene: .
v_gene: TRBV6-1
abundance: .
CDR3aa: CASSQTSGGLSGNTIYF
CDR3nt: TGTGCCAGCAGCCAGACGTCGGGGGGCCTCTCTGGAAACACCATATATTTT

j_gene: TRBJ2-1
d_gene: TRBD2
v_gene: TRBV13
abundance: few
CDR3aa: CASSFTGGNSGGVYNEQFF
CDR3nt: TGTGCCAGCAGCTTCACCGGAGGAAATAGCGGGGGGGTCTACAATGAGCAGTTCTTC

j_gene: TRBJ2-2
d_gene: TRBD1
v_gene: TRBV5-1
abundance: .
CDR3aa: CASSWQHRTRPRQGNTGELFF
CDR3nt: TGCGCCAGCAGCTGGCAGCACCGAACACGCCCGAGACAGGGCAACACCGGGGAGCTGTTTTTT

j_gene: TRBJ1-1
d_gene: TRBD1
v_gene: TRBV11-2
abundance: .
CDR3aa: CASSARQGWETEAFF
CDR3nt: TGTGCCAGCAGCGCCCGACAGGGGTGGGAAACTGAAGCTTTCTTT